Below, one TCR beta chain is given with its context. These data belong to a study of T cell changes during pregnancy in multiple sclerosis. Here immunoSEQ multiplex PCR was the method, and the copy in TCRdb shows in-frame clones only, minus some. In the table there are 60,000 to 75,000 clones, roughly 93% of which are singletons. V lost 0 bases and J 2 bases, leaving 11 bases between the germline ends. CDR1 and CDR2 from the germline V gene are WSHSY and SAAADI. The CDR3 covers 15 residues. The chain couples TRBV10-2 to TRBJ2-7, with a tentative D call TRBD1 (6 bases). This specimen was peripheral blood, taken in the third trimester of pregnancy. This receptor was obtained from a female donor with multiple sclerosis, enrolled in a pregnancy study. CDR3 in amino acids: CASSESTGGPYEQYF. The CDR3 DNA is TGCGCCAGCAGTGAGTCGACAGGTGGCCCCTACGAGCAGTACTTC.